This is a list of T cell receptor beta chains from one sample in a study of a mutant IDH1 vaccine in newly diagnosed glioma. Only in-frame clones appear in the TCRdb table, and some are missing; sequencing was by immunoSEQ multiplex PCR. In the table there are under 70,000 clones, around 80% of which are singletons. Their cognate antigens are unknown. Source: PBMCs, taken from a glioma patient whose treatment included an IDH1 peptide vaccine. These TCRs come from a young man with glioma. The CDR3 runs from the conserved cysteine through the conserved F or W. D genes are given only for firm matches. Clone size, where shown, is once, few, many, or a class for clones that have expanded.

CDR3nt: TGTGCCAGCAGCGTACTACAGGGGAGTATCTATGAGCAGTTCTTC; CDR3aa: CASSVLQGSIYEQFF; v_gene: TRBV9; j_gene: TRBJ2-1; d_gene: TRBD1; abundance: -
CDR3nt: TGTGCCTGGAGTGTAAACGCGGGCAGAACTAATGGCTACACCTTC; CDR3aa: CAWSVNAGRTNGYTF; v_gene: TRBV30; j_gene: TRBJ1-2; d_gene: -; abundance: -
CDR3nt: TGTGCCAGCAGCCTTCAAGAGACCCAGTACTTC; CDR3aa: CASSLQETQYF; v_gene: TRBV7-8; j_gene: TRBJ2-5; d_gene: -; abundance: -
CDR3nt: TGTGCCAGCGGCCTGGGGTACGAGCAGTACTTC; CDR3aa: CASGLGYEQYF; v_gene: TRBV2; j_gene: TRBJ2-7; d_gene: -; abundance: -
CDR3nt: TGTGCCAGCAGGGGACGGAACTACGAGCAGTACTTC; CDR3aa: CASRGRNYEQYF; v_gene: TRBV28; j_gene: TRBJ2-7; d_gene: -; abundance: once
CDR3nt: TGTGCCAGCAGTGAAGAGACAGTTAGCAATCAGCCCCAGCATTTT; CDR3aa: CASSEETVSNQPQHF; v_gene: TRBV2; j_gene: TRBJ1-5; d_gene: -; abundance: -
CDR3nt: TGCGCCAGCAGCTCGCAGGGGGAGGCGCAGTATTTT; CDR3aa: CASSSQGEAQYF; v_gene: TRBV5-1; j_gene: TRBJ2-3; d_gene: -; abundance: -
CDR3nt: TGTGCCAGCAGCTTAGGTGGCCTTGGGGGGACTGAAGCTTTCTTT; CDR3aa: CASSLGGLGGTEAFF; v_gene: TRBV7-8; j_gene: TRBJ1-1; d_gene: -; abundance: -
CDR3nt: TGTGCCAGTAGTATGGAGGGGCGCGGGCGGACTAATGAAAAACTGTTTTTT; CDR3aa: CASSMEGRGRTNEKLFF; v_gene: TRBV19; j_gene: TRBJ1-4; d_gene: -; abundance: -
CDR3nt: TGTGCCAGTAACCAATTCCCGGGACAGGGGATCTACGAGCAGTACTTC; CDR3aa: CASNQFPGQGIYEQYF; v_gene: TRBV19; j_gene: TRBJ2-7; d_gene: TRBD1; abundance: -
CDR3nt: TGTGCCATCCGGGACAGGGATACAGATACGCAGTATTTT; CDR3aa: CAIRDRDTDTQYF; v_gene: TRBV28; j_gene: TRBJ2-3; d_gene: TRBD1; abundance: -
CDR3nt: TGTGACCCCGGGGAAGACACCGGGGAGCTGTTTTTT; CDR3aa: CDPGEDTGELFF; v_gene: TRBV19; j_gene: TRBJ2-2; d_gene: -; abundance: -
CDR3nt: TGTGCCAGCACCCCGTCGAACGGTTACAATCAGCCCCAGCATTTT; CDR3aa: CASTPSNGYNQPQHF; v_gene: TRBV28; j_gene: TRBJ1-5; d_gene: -; abundance: few
CDR3nt: TGTGCCAGCAGTGTACTAGCGGGGGGGACACTTAACCCAGATACGCAGTATTTT; CDR3aa: CASSVLAGGTLNPDTQYF; v_gene: TRBV6-1; j_gene: TRBJ2-3; d_gene: TRBD2; abundance: once
CDR3nt: TGTGCCAGCAGCTCCAGGACGGCCTCTAATTCACCCCTCCACTTT; CDR3aa: CASSSRTASNSPLHF; v_gene: TRBV11-2; j_gene: TRBJ1-6; d_gene: -; abundance: -
CDR3nt: TGCGCCAGCAGTCTCGGCGGGGGGGCCAGAGAGACCCAGTACTTC; CDR3aa: CASSLGGGARETQYF; v_gene: TRBV4-3; j_gene: TRBJ2-5; d_gene: TRBD2; abundance: -
CDR3nt: TGTGCCAGCAGCCCAGGACAGGGGGCGACCGGGGAGCTGTTTTTT; CDR3aa: CASSPGQGATGELFF; v_gene: TRBV7-9; j_gene: TRBJ2-2; d_gene: TRBD1; abundance: -
CDR3nt: TGTGCCAGCAGCACAAAGACAGGGGGTCTCCCCTGGGAGCAGTACTTC; CDR3aa: CASSTKTGGLPWEQYF; v_gene: TRBV11-2; j_gene: TRBJ2-7; d_gene: TRBD1; abundance: -
CDR3nt: TGTGCCATCAGTGGGGTGGCGGGGGCTTCGGACCTTAGCACGGATACGCAGTATTTT; CDR3aa: CAISGVAGASDLSTDTQYF; v_gene: TRBV10-3; j_gene: TRBJ2-3; d_gene: -; abundance: -
CDR3nt: TGTGCCACCAGCAGTAGACAGGGGAGCGGCAATCAGCCCCAGCATTTT; CDR3aa: CATSSRQGSGNQPQHF; v_gene: TRBV15; j_gene: TRBJ1-5; d_gene: TRBD1; abundance: -